Listed below are T cell receptor beta chains from one sample, sequenced in a study of cytomegalovirus exposure and HLA in healthy donors. The data were produced by immunoSEQ multiplex PCR, yet TCRdb's version contains in-frame clones alone and is incomplete. The data contain roughly 140,000 clones, approximately 78% of them seen just once; the ten biggest clones take up 2.5% to 3%. The specimen was PBMCs. The receptors were sampled from a female donor in good health and CMV-seronegative. Each CDR3 is given with its conserved first and last residue. Each record gives: D gene, clone size, J gene, V gene, CDR3 length, CDR3 DNA, CDR3 protein. D genes are given only for firm matches. Part of the rows lack a size; the others show once, few, many or a class for expanded clones.

>.|.|TRBJ2-2|TRBV5-6|15
TGTGCCAGCAGCCCCGTGGGCAGAAACACCGGGGAGCTGTTTTTT
CASSPVGRNTGELFF
>TRBD1|.|TRBJ1-1|TRBV7-3|18
TGTGCCAGCAGCTTAACCGGGACAGGGTTAGGTAAGGACACTGAAGCTTTCTTT
CASSLTGTGLGKDTEAFF
>TRBD1|.|TRBJ2-3|TRBV7-2|15
TGTGCCAGCAGCTTAACAGGGGGAAGCACAGATACGCAGTATTTT
CASSLTGGSTDTQYF
>TRBD2|.|TRBJ2-1|TRBV7-9|15
TGTGCCAGCAGATCTAGCGGGAGCTCCTACAATGAGCAGTTCTTC
CASRSSGSSYNEQFF
>TRBD1|.|TRBJ2-7|TRBV7-9|12
TGTTCCAGCAGCTTAGACAGGGGCGAGCAGTACTTC
CSSSLDRGEQYF
>.|.|TRBJ1-2|TRBV5-1|15
TGCGCCAGCAGCTTGGGGATTCAGGGGTACTATGGCTACACCTTC
CASSLGIQGYYGYTF
>.|.|TRBJ2-5|TRBV19|14
TGTGCCAGTAGTATAACTAGCCCACAAGAGACCCAGTACTTC
CASSITSPQETQYF
>.|.|TRBJ1-6|TRBV6-6|14
TGTGCCAGCAGACCAGACAGTGACAATTCACCCCTCCACTTT
CASRPDSDNSPLHF
>.|.|TRBJ1-3|TRBV28|14
TGTGCCAGCAGTTTACGAGGGTTCGGAAACACCATATATTTT
CASSLRGFGNTIYF
>.|.|TRBJ1-1|TRBV30|14
TGTGCCTGGAGTGTAAGGCGGGGAAACACTGAAGCTTTCTTT
CAWSVRRGNTEAFF
>TRBD1|.|TRBJ2-2|TRBV7-6|15
TGTGCCAGCAGCTTTCAGGGGGCGGTGGCCGGGGAGCTGTTTTTT
CASSFQGAVAGELFF
>.|.|TRBJ2-2|TRBV6-6|14
TGTGCCAGCAGTTCACAGGCAGGGACCGGGGAGCTGTTTTTT
CASSSQAGTGELFF
>TRBD2|.|TRBJ2-7|TRBV7-9|16
TGTTCCAGCAGCTTAGTCCTAGCGGGAGACCCGATAGGCCTGTACTTC
CSSSLVLAGDPIGLYF
>.|.|TRBJ2-1|TRBV2|13
TGTGCCAGCAGGGGGTCGGGCCGGGGTGAGCAGTTCTTC
CASRGSGRGEQFF
>TRBD2|.|TRBJ2-5|TRBV27|14
TGTGCAAGCAAGCGGGGAGTTCTTCAAGAGACCCAGTACTTC
CASKRGVLQETQYF
>TRBD1|.|TRBJ2-7|TRBV28|12
TGTGCCAGGGACAGGGTTTTCAACGAGCAGTACTTC
CARDRVFNEQYF
>.|.|TRBJ2-5|TRBV27|16
TGTGCCAGCATCCTATCTCGCCGGGGGATAGGGGAGACCCAGTACTTC
CASILSRRGIGETQYF
>.|.|TRBJ2-7|TRBV9|16
TGTGCCAGCAGCCACCCAAGGGGGTCCGGTGGGAACGAGCAGTACTTC
CASSHPRGSGGNEQYF
>TRBD2|few|TRBJ2-6|TRBV5-6|16
TGTGCCAGCAGCTTGGGGCGGGGGGCTGGGGCCAACGTCCTGACTTTC
CASSLGRGAGANVLTF
>TRBD2|.|TRBJ2-1|TRBV7-2|19
TGTGCCAGCAGCTTAGTGGTACTAGCGGGGGGGCCAAATGGGAATGAGCAGTTCTTC
CASSLVVLAGGPNGNEQFF
>TRBD1|once|TRBJ2-7|TRBV30|13
TGTGCCTGGAGTACGACAGGGGACTCCGAGCAGTACTTC
CAWSTTGDSEQYF
>TRBD1|.|TRBJ2-1|TRBV9|14
TGTGCCAGCAGCGTAGGGGACAGTTACAATGAGCAGTTCTTC
CASSVGDSYNEQFF
>.|.|TRBJ2-5|TRBV7-3|14
TGTGCCAGCAGCCCTGGGGGGGGGCGAGAGACCCAGTACTTC
CASSPGGGRETQYF
>TRBD2|.|TRBJ2-7|TRBV11-1|16
TGTGCCAGCAGCCCAAGAGGACTAGCGGGAGTAAATGAGCAGTACTTC
CASSPRGLAGVNEQYF
>.|.|TRBJ2-7|TRBV27|15
TGTGCCAGCAGTCTCCATGGAGAACCAGCCTACGAGCAGTACTTC
CASSLHGEPAYEQYF
>.|.|TRBJ2-1|TRBV16|18
TGTGCCAGCAGCCAATACCTCCCTGCAGGTACAGAGAACAATGAGCAGTTCTTC
CASSQYLPAGTENNEQFF
>TRBD2|.|TRBJ2-2|TRBV29-1|14
TGCAGCGCCTCCCGGACTAGCGCCACCGGGGAGCTGTTTTTT
CSASRTSATGELFF
>TRBD1|.|TRBJ1-6|TRBV5-4|14
TGTGCCAGCAGCCAGGGGGCGATTGGGTCACCCCTCCACTTT
CASSQGAIGSPLHF
>.|.|TRBJ1-1|TRBV28|14
TGTGCCAGCAGTTCCCCTGCCTCCGGCACTGAAGCTTTCTTT
CASSSPASGTEAFF
>.|.|TRBJ2-7|TRBV11-2|15
TGTGCCAGCAGCTTAGACCCGGGAGTTTTAAGAGAGCAGTACTTC
CASSLDPGVLREQYF
>.|.|TRBJ2-7|TRBV28|11
TGTGCCAGCAGTTCTAGCTACGAGCAGTACTTC
CASSSSYEQYF